Here is one T cell receptor (beta chain) with its context. Clones were sequenced by immunoSEQ multiplex PCR, and TCRdb holds only the in-frame ones, with some missing. In the table there are roughly 760,000 clones, less than 85% of which are singletons. These data belong to a study of shared clonotypes between healthy human individuals. Germline values: CDR1 MNHNY, CDR2 SVGAGI (reference sequence). The CDR3 is 14 residues long. V dropped 5 bases and J dropped 0 bases, with 11 bases sitting between them. The sample comprised memory CD4+ T cells sorted from blood. Subset in this sample: CD45RA-negative fraction. This receptor was obtained from a woman in her 30s in good health. This chain links TRBV6-6 with TRBJ2-7; D not certain. The CDR3 is CASSTPGSSYEQYF. The CDR3 bases are TGTGCCAGCAGTACCCCCGGAAGCTCCTACGAGCAGTACTTC.